The 26 T cell receptor beta chains presented below share a single source sample, sequenced in a study of PD-L1 blockade in urothelial cancer. The time point was: pretreatment peripheral blood. Generated by immunoSEQ multiplex PCR, the TCRdb table keeps only in-frame clones and is missing some. Of more than 50,000 clones listed, 81% are singletons. This sample comprised PBMCs, obtained around atezolizumab (anti-PD-L1) treatment. The source is a man in his 70s with urothelial cancer.

The rearrangement links TRBV4-2 to TRBJ2-2; 7 bases are a match to TRBD2. The CDR3 runs to 15 residues. Germline lookup yields CDR1 LGHNA and CDR2 YNFKEQ. The J segment lost 6 bases and the V segment lost 2 bases, leaving 6 bases of the junction unmatched. CDR3 protein: CASSQMGGVPGELFF. CDR3 in DNA: TGTGCCAGCAGCCAAATGGGGGGGGTCCCCGGGGAGCTGTTTTTT.

Written as DNA, the CDR3 is TGCGCCAGCCCTTCAGGGCGGACAGGGGAAGTAGAAAAACTGTTTTTT. It translates to CASPSGRTGEVEKLFF. The V and J genes are TRBV10-2 and TRBJ1-4; TRBD1 agrees at 9 bases. Trimming cost V 8 bases and J 8 bases; bases outside gene matches: 15. The CDR3 runs 16 residues. The germline gives CDR1 WSHSY, CDR2 SAAADI.

This chain joins TRBV7-8 and TRBJ1-1; D may be TRBD1 (5 bases). V was shortened by 6 bases and J by 7 bases, with 12 bases between the two germline ends. Per germline, CDR1 SGHVS and CDR2 FQNEAQ. The CDR3 spans 12 residues. The CDR3 protein is CASSRGGVEAFF. The CDR3, as DNA: TGTGCCAGCAGTCGGGGGGGGGTTGAAGCTTTCTTT.

The chain uses TRBV5-1 and TRBJ2-3; tentative D call: TRBD2 (5 bases). Germline-derived CDR1 and CDR2 are SGHRS and YFSETQ. The CDR3 extends over 13 amino acids. V lost 4 bases and J lost 8, with 14 bases in between. The CDR3 reads CASSPESEGTQYF. The CDR3, as DNA: TGCGCCAGCAGCCCAGAATCTGAGGGTACGCAGTATTTT. Together with reference TRBV5-1 and TRBJ2-3, the CDR3 gives the full variable domain: KAGVTQTPRYLIKTRGQQVTLSCSPISGHRSVSWYQQTPGQGLQFLFEYFSETQRNKGNFPGRFSGRQFSNSRSEMNVSTLELGDSALYLCASSPESEGTQYFGPGTRLTVL.

Here the CDR3 reads CASSQAPGGARRNEQFF. The DNA of the CDR3 is TGCGCCAGCAGCCAGGCCCCCGGCGGGGCAAGACGCAATGAGCAGTTCTTC. The chain uses TRBV4-1 and TRBJ2-1, with D possibly matching TRBD2 (6 bases). CDR3 length equals 17 residues. CDR1 MGHRA and CDR2 YSYEKL come from the germline V gene. Trimming removed 3 bases from V and 6 bases from J, with 21 bases in between.

This clone was observed once. V gene TRBV5-1 combines with J gene TRBJ1-4, with 7 bases fitting TRBD1. The length of the CDR3 is 15 residues. V lost 4 bases, J lost 4 bases, and 7 bases stayed unmatched. Looked up from germline, CDR1 is SGHRS and CDR2 is YFSETQ. The CDR3 bases are TGCGCCAGCAGCGGCAGGGGGGAAAATAATGAAAAACTGTTTTTT. Translating it yields CASSGRGENNEKLFF.

V and J are TRBV5-1 and TRBJ2-3; D possibly corresponds to TRBD2 (6 bases). V shed 0 bases and J shed 10 bases, with 15 bases lying between them. The length of the CDR3 is 14 residues. The germline V gene encodes CDR1 SGHRS and CDR2 YFSETQ. CDR3 DNA: TGCGCCAGCAGCTTGGTAGGCGGGGCAGAGGCGCAGTATTTT. Translated: CASSLVGGAEAQYF.

V gene TRBV19 combines with J gene TRBJ2-3, with 12 bases lining up with TRBD2. CDR3 length: 20 residues. V lost 1 base and J lost 0; bases outside the gene matches: 11. Germline V lookup: CDR1 LNHDA, CDR2 SQIVND (reference sequence). The CDR3 loop is CASSIVGPGLAGPSTDTQYF. The CDR3 DNA is TGTGCCAGTAGTATAGTGGGGCCCGGACTAGCGGGGCCAAGCACAGATACGCAGTATTTT. The variable domain in full, with the rest retrieved from reference TRBV19 and TRBJ2-3, is DGGITQSPKYLFRKEGQNVTLSCEQNLNHDAMYWYRQDPGQGLRLIYYSQIVNDFQKGDIAEGYSVSREKKESFPLTVTSAQKNPTAFYLCASSIVGPGLAGPSTDTQYFGPGTRLTVL.

This chain connects TRBV28 to TRBJ1-2; D is undetermined. The CDR3 has 13 residues. Germline CDR1 is MDHEN and CDR2 is SYDVKM. Trimming cost V 3 bases and J 6 bases, with 11 bases left between them. CDR3: CASSLPGSNGYTF. The DNA for the CDR3 is TGTGCCAGCAGTTTGCCAGGAAGTAATGGCTACACCTTC.

The gene calls are TRBV7-9 and TRBJ2-7, with D tentatively TRBD1 (6 bases). This CDR3 is 14 amino acids long. CDR1 and CDR2 (germline): SEHNR, FQNEAQ (reference sequence). V lost 7 bases and J 3 bases, leaving 16 bases between the germline ends. CDR3 sequence reads: CASNFDRLFYEQYF. Here the CDR3 DNA reads TGTGCCAGCAACTTCGACAGGTTGTTCTACGAGCAGTACTTC. Based on the CDR3 plus reference TRBV7-9 and TRBJ2-7, the full variable domain is DTGVSQNPRHKITKRGQNVTFRCDPISEHNRLYWYRQTLGQGPEFLTYFQNEAQLEKSRLLSDRFSAERPKGSFSTLEIQRTEQGDSAMYLCASNFDRLFYEQYFGPGTRLTVT.

The sample holds one count of this clone. The chain has TRBV18 and TRBJ1-2, with D perhaps TRBD1 (6 bases). Germline CDR1 KGHSH, CDR2 LQKENI. V lost 4 bases to trimming and J lost 4 bases, with 10 bases between them. The CDR3 length is 13 residues. The CDR3 loop reads CASSLGQSYGYTF. The CDR3 DNA reads as TGTGCCAGCTCACTCGGACAGTCCTATGGCTACACCTTC.

The rearrangement uses TRBV2 and TRBJ2-1; 14 nucleotides match TRBD2. The CDR3 contains 19 residues. Per germline, CDR1 SNHLY and CDR2 FYNNEI. V shed 8 bases, J shed 0 bases, and the junction held 12 bases outside the gene matches. CDR3 in amino acids: CASARGTSGSRGSYNEQFF. In DNA, the CDR3 is TGTGCCAGCGCCCGTGGGACTAGCGGGAGTCGGGGCTCCTACAATGAGCAGTTCTTC.

The DNA of the CDR3 is TGTGCCAGCAGGACTACGGGCCCACCGGGAGAGACCCAGTACTTC. Protein product: CASRTTGPPGETQYF. The chain carries TRBV7-9 and TRBJ2-5; possibly TRBD2 for D (5 bases). V was shortened by 6 bases and J by 4 bases, with 18 bases between the two germline ends. CDR3 length: 15 residues. CDR1 and CDR2 from the germline V gene are SEHNR and FQNEAQ (reference sequence).

The V call is TRBV11-2, the J call TRBJ2-7, with 14 bases that match TRBD2. CDR3 length: 18 amino acids. Looked up from germline, CDR1 is SGHAT and CDR2 is FQNNGV. The V segment lost 5 bases and the J segment 4 bases; nucleotides outside the gene matches: 13. The CDR3 protein is CASSKQGGLAGGWYEQYF. Here the CDR3 DNA reads TGTGCCAGCAGCAAACAAGGCGGACTAGCGGGAGGTTGGTACGAGCAGTACTTC.

This clone was counted a few times. The chain combines TRBV29-1 with TRBJ2-1, with 9 bases fitting TRBD2. The V and J ends lost 8 bases and 15 bases, in that order; junction bases with no gene match: 11. Germline CDR1 reads SQVTM; CDR2 reads ANQGSEA. The CDR3 runs to 11 residues. The CDR3 is CSLRSSGVLFF. The CDR3 nucleotides are TGCAGCTTGCGGTCTAGCGGGGTCCTGTTCTTC.

This clone is a singleton in its sample. The chain links TRBV7-9 to TRBJ1-4; tentatively, D is TRBD1 (6 bases). Germline CDR1 SEHNR, CDR2 FQNEAQ (reference sequence). Between the trimmed V and J ends, which lost 2 bases and 5 bases, there was a span of 12 bases. The length of the CDR3 is 15 residues. CDR3 loop: CASSLPRGLNEKLFF. The CDR3 DNA reads as TGTGCCAGCAGCTTACCCAGGGGACTAAATGAAAAACTGTTTTTT. Looking up the rest from reference TRBV7-9 and TRBJ1-4 gives the full variable domain: DTGVSQNPRHKITKRGQNVTFRCDPISEHNRLYWYRQTLGQGPEFLTYFQNEAQLEKSRLLSDRFSAERPKGSFSTLEIQRTEQGDSAMYLCASSLPRGLNEKLFFGSGTQLSVL.

J is TRBJ2-1 and V is TRBV5-4, with 7 nucleotides matching TRBD2. The CDR3 contains 12 residues. Germline CDR1 and CDR2: SGHNT and YYREEE (reference sequence). Trimming at V came to 1 base and at J to 9 bases, leaving 1 base not matched to a gene. CDR3 nucleotide sequence: TGTGCCAGCAGCTTGAGGGAGGGTGAGCAGTTCTTC. It encodes CASSLREGEQFF.

CDR3 sequence reads: CASRATDSPFTGELFF. The CDR3 DNA is TGTGCCAGCAGGGCCACCGACAGTCCATTTACCGGGGAGCTGTTTTTT. This chain links TRBV2 with TRBJ2-2; possibly TRBD1 for D (5 bases). Germline V gene data show CDR1 as SNHLY and CDR2 as FYNNEI. The CDR3 consists of 16 residues. The ends were cut back, 6 bases at V and 5 bases at J, with 19 bases in the middle.

The chain has TRBV19 and TRBJ2-1; 12 bases match TRBD2. Germline CDR1 reads LNHDA; CDR2 reads SQIVND (reference sequence). The CDR3 contains 17 residues. Germline trimming cut 1 base from V and 4 bases from J; bases unmatched to any gene: 5. CDR3 loop: CASSIARTSGTYNEQFF. The CDR3 coding sequence is TGTGCCAGTAGTATAGCTCGGACTAGCGGGACATACAATGAGCAGTTCTTC.

This CDR3 is CAWSVTGLGYTF. The DNA of the CDR3 is TGTGCCTGGAGTGTGACAGGGCTGGGCTACACCTTC. This sequence joins TRBV30 and TRBJ1-2; 7 bases are a match to TRBD1. Trimming took 0 bases from V and 8 from J; bases not matched to a gene: 3. Germline V lookup: CDR1 GTSNPN, CDR2 SVGIG (reference sequence). The CDR3 loop spans 12 amino acids.

The chain employs TRBV2 and TRBJ2-3; TRBD2 agrees at 11 bases. Germline assignment: CDR1 SNHLY and CDR2 FYNNEI. Trimming removed 8 bases from V and 8 bases from J; junction bases left unmatched: 12. The CDR3 spans 15 residues. This chain's CDR3 is CASLRDSGRGGTQYF. The CDR3 DNA reads TGTGCCAGCCTCAGGGATAGCGGGAGGGGGGGTACGCAGTATTTT.

V and J are TRBV5-4 and TRBJ1-3, with a weak D call TRBD1 (5 bases). This CDR3 comprises 16 residues. Germline V gene lookup returns CDR1 SGHNT and CDR2 YYREEE (reference sequence). Trimming pared 0 bases from V and 0 bases from J, leaving 10 bases between. The CDR3 loop reads CASSLGGAFSGNTIYF. Written as DNA, the CDR3 is TGTGCCAGCAGCTTGGGCGGGGCATTCTCTGGAAACACCATATATTTT.

The chain is built from TRBV4-1 and TRBJ2-1; D not certain. CDR1 and CDR2 from the germline V gene are MGHRA and YSYEKL. The germline V and J ends were trimmed by 4 bases and 0 bases, with 16 bases remaining between them. There are 17 residues in the CDR3. In DNA, the CDR3 is TGCGCCAGCAGCCCCCGCCCCATAGCAGCCTCCTACAATGAGCAGTTCTTC. As protein: CASSPRPIAASYNEQFF.

The chain couples TRBV6-5 to TRBJ1-1; tentatively, D is TRBD1 (6 bases). The CDR3 extends over 11 amino acids. Germline CDR1 reads MNHEY; CDR2 reads SVGAGI. Trimming shortened V by 8 bases and J by 6 bases, and 10 bases separated the two germline ends. Written as DNA, the CDR3 is TGTGCCAGCGCAGGGGTCGCTGAAGCTTTCTTT. Encoded protein: CASAGVAEAFF.

This clone was found a few times. The rearrangement joins TRBV11-2 to TRBJ2-7, with TRBD2 matching 13 bases. After removal of 1 base from V and 4 bases from J, the junction contained 1 base not matched to a gene. The CDR3 runs 15 residues. Germline lookup yields CDR1 SGHAT and CDR2 FQNNGV. The DNA for the CDR3 is TGTGCCAGCAGCTTAGGACTAGCGGGAGGATACGAGCAGTACTTC. Residues: CASSLGLAGGYEQYF.

The genes are TRBV5-1 and TRBJ2-1, with TRBD1 as a possible D gene (5 bases). The CDR3 length is 16 residues. Trimming stripped 0 bases from V and 2 bases from J, with 12 bases between. The germline V gene has CDR1 SGHRS and CDR2 YFSETQ. This chain's CDR3 is CASSLDVREPYNEQFF. For the CDR3, the DNA is TGCGCCAGCAGCTTGGATGTCAGGGAACCCTACAATGAGCAGTTCTTC.